The source of this T cell receptor (beta chain) is a study of a mutant IDH1 vaccine in newly diagnosed glioma. This clone was counted once. The CDR3 is made up of 13 amino acids. V lost 0 bases, J lost 5 bases, and 5 bases lay in between. The germline CDR1 and CDR2 sequences are MNHNS and SASEGT. As for time point: baseline, week 1 (first vaccination visit). Treatment described: pre-vaccination baseline after standard-of-care therapy. The protocol was immunoSEQ multiplex PCR, while the TCRdb copy is restricted to in-frame clones and leaves out a portion. The sample has tens of thousands of clones; about 92% are singletons.

The V gene is TRBV6-1, the J gene TRBJ1-5; D remains unclear. This receptor was taken from a man aged 35 to 55 with glioma. This sample comprised PBMCs, obtained from a glioma patient treated with radiotherapy, temozolomide or both. The CDR3, as DNA: TGTGCCAGCAGTGAAGCAAGCTATCAGCCCCAGCATTTT. Protein product: CASSEASYQPQHF.